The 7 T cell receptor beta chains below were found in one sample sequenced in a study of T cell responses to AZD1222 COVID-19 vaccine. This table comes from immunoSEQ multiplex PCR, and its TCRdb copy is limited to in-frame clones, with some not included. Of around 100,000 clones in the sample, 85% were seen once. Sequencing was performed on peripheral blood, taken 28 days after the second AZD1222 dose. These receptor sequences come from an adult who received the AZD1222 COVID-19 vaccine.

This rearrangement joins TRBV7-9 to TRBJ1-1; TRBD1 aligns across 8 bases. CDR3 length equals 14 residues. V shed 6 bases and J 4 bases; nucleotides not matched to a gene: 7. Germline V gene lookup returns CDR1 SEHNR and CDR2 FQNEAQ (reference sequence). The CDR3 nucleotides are TGTGCCAGCAGTTCCCAGGGGGCAGGCACTGAAGCTTTCTTT. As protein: CASSSQGAGTEAFF.

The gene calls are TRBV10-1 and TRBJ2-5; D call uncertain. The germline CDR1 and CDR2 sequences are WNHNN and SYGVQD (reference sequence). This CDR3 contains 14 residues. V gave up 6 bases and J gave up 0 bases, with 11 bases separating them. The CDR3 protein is CASSERRNQETQYF. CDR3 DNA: TGCGCCAGCAGCGAGAGACGGAACCAAGAGACCCAGTACTTC.

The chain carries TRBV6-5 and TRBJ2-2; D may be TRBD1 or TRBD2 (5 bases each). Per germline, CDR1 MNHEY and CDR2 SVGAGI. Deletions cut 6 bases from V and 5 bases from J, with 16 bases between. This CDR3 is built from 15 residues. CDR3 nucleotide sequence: TGTGCCAGCAGCCTAATTGGGGGTACGACCGGGGAGCTGTTTTTT. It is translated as CASSLIGGTTGELFF.

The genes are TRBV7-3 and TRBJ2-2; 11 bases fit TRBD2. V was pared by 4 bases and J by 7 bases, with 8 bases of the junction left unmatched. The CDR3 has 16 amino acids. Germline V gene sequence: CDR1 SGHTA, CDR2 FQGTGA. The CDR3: CASSSLAGGPGGELFF. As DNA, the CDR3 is TGTGCCAGCAGCTCCCTAGCGGGGGGCCCGGGCGGGGAGCTGTTTTTT. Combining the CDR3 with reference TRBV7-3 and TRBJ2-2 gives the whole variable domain GAGVSQTPSNKVTEKGKYVELRCDPISGHTALYWYRQSLGQGPEFLIYFQGTGAADDSGLPNDRFFAVRPEGSVSTLKIQRTERGDSAVYLCASSSLAGGPGGELFFGEGSRLTVL.

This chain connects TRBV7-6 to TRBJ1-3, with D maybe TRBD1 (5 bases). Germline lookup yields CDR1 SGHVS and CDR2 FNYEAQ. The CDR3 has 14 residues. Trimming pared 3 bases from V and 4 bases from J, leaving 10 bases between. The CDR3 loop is CASSLRDAGNTIYF. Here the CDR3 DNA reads TGTGCCAGCAGCTTGCGGGACGCCGGAAACACCATATATTTT. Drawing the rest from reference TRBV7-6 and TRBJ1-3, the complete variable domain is GAGVSQSPRYKVTKRGQDVALRCDPISGHVSLYWYRQALGQGPEFLTYFNYEAQQDKSGLPNDRFSAERPEGSISTLTIQRTEQRDSAMYRCASSLRDAGNTIYFGEGSWLTVV.

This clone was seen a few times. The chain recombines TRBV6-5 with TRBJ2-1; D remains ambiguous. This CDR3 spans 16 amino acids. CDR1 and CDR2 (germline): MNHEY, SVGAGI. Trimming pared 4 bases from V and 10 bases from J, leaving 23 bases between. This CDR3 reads CASSSLGTEHPGEQFF. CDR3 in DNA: TGTGCCAGCAGTTCCCTAGGTACCGAACACCCAGGCGAGCAGTTCTTC.

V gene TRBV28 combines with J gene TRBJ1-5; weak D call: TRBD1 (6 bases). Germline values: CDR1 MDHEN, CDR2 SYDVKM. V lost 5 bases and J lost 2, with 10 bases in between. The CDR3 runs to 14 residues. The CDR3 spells CASSPQGRNQPQHF. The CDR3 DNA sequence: TGTGCCAGCAGTCCACAGGGACGCAATCAGCCCCAGCATTTT.